This T cell receptor (beta chain) is from a study of blood T cell repertoires in COVID-19 (dated by TCRdb to about 2020). Looking at the study overall: Samples from collaborators originated in the United States, Italy and Spain and spanned both the acute and convalescent phases of COVID-19. HLA class I and class II types, where available, came from metadata supplied by the sample provider rather than from assay-based typing. The repertoires were released in a freely available public database meant as a resource for research on the immune response to SARS-CoV-2. The prospective study material was composed of cDNA or gDNA derived from T cells, B-cell-depleted T cells, or PBMCs. The samples were drawn from two sources: the first 160 participants of the ongoing ImmuneRACE study, and over 1,000 subjects contributed by 6 global collaborators. Deeply sampled blood TCRbeta repertoires from subjects exposed to, actively infected with, or recovered from COVID-19 were included in the dataset. Sample metadata almost always included a de-identified subject ID, COVID-19 status, age in years and sex. What the study reported, not specific to this receptor: The amount of clinical and demographic metadata varied by source and participant and was provided uncurated.

The immunoSEQ Assay, a bias-controlled multiplex PCR, was used to amplify TCRbeta CDR3 regions from genomic DNA. The authors processed their data as follows. Within the assay, amplification of reference gene primers was used to estimate how many nucleated cells each sample contained. Sequence reads were collapsed and filtered to measure the absolute abundance of every unique TCRbeta CDR3 rearrangement. For each sample, productive Simpson clonality was calculated as the square root of Simpson's diversity index across productive rearrangements. TCRdb retrieved this table from immuneACCESS and kept in-frame rearrangements only. Not all clones are present; in checked studies, unresolved V genes account for under half, and no reason is known for the remainder. V and J calls and clone size come straight from that table; D and trimming were deduced from the DNA. Within this sample are approximately 500,000 clones, with roughly 90% of them counted one time only. Jointly, the top ten make up approximately 2% of the sample.

Enrolling through a virtual design, the prospective study's participants ranged in age from roughly 18 to 89 years and lived across 24 United States geographic areas. In the prospective study, cohorts were assigned on the basis of participant-reported clinical history obtained from a screening survey and a study questionnaire. For ImmuneRACE Cohort 3, a participant was defined as recovered based on two consecutive negative NP/OP PCR tests, clearance by a healthcare professional, or resolution of symptoms. In the prospective study, mobile phlebotomists collected whole blood, serum and a nasopharyngeal or oropharyngeal swab from each participant. Additional blood draws and questionnaires over an approximately two-month period could optionally be provided by prospective study participants. Before DNA extraction, blood samples from the prospective study were shipped at room temperature or frozen. CDR1 and CDR2 were assigned from the germline V gene (reference sequence) as LNHDA and SQIVND. Relative to germline, V is 6 bases shorter and J is 7 bases shorter, with 21 bases between their ends. The CDR3 runs 15 amino acids, cysteine and phenylalanine included. Of all the DNA, just the CDR3 is kept, 45 bases in frame from base 1.

Points on this clone: Its antigen is unknown. Per-base quality was not reported, and no clone a single base away is much larger than it.

Material for sequencing was PBMCs or T cells enriched from blood (not recorded which). Rearrangement joined TRBV19 to TRBJ1-1, with TRBD1 as a weak D call on 6 bases. The TCR originated in a woman in her thirties or forties who had recovered from COVID-19. CDR3 reads: CASSSLRTALFEAFF. The DNA sequence is as follows: TGTGCCAGTAGCTCCCTTCGGACAGCTCTATTTGAAGCTTTCTTT.